Below, 20 T cell receptor beta chains from the same sample are listed, as sequenced in a study of response to subunit inactivated influenza vaccine. Each CDR3 protein is one row after TCRdb ran MiXCR on the RT-PCR reads. The sample carries hundreds of thousands of distinct CDR3 sequences, approximately 14% recorded once. The sequences come from PBMCs from blood, collected around 14 days before vaccination. These receptors were obtained from a man aged 50 or older who received an inactivated influenza vaccine.

This clonotype has a handful of counts. The gene calls are TRBV6-2 or TRBV6-3 and TRBJ2-3; unclear D gene. The CDR3 totals 15 residues. Germline V CDR1 and CDR2: MNHEY, SVGEGT. V was clipped by 6 bases and J by 5 bases, with 18 bases between them. CDR3 sequence reads: CASSPLEEGVDTQYF. The CDR3 DNA is TGTGCCAGCAGCCCTCTTGAGGAAGGAGTAGATACGCAGTATTTT.

The rearrangement uses TRBV27 and TRBJ2-3; 10 bases are shared with TRBD2. With 3 bases clipped from V and 6 bases from J, the junction kept 3 bases outside the gene matches. In germline, CDR1 is MNHEY, CDR2 SMNVEV (reference sequence). The length of the CDR3 is 14 residues. CDR3 protein: CASSLLAGVDTQYF. DNA for the CDR3: TGTGCCAGCAGTTTGCTAGCGGGAGTGGATACGCAGTATTTT.

V and J are TRBV20-1 and TRBJ2-2, with 7 bases lining up with TRBD2. The CDR3 sequence is 15 residues long. The V gene end was trimmed by 0 bases and the J gene end by 4 bases; junction bases not matched to a gene: 5. The germline gives CDR1 DFQATT, CDR2 SNEGSKA (reference sequence). The CDR3 DNA is TGCAGTGCTAGAGATATGGGGGGGAGCACCGGGGAGCTGTTTTTT. As protein: CSARDMGGSTGELFF.

The V and J genes are TRBV18 and TRBJ1-3; D is perhaps TRBD1 (6 bases). This CDR3 is 20 amino acids long. Germline V gene data show CDR1 as KGHSH and CDR2 as LQKENI. Trimming pared 3 bases from V and 0 bases from J, leaving 24 bases between. For the CDR3, the DNA is TGTGCCAGCTCACCTCTTAACTTTAGGGGGACCCTCAGCTCTGGAAACACCATATATTTT. Residues: CASSPLNFRGTLSSGNTIYF.

This clonotype appeared many times. V is TRBV29-1 and J is TRBJ2-1; D might be TRBD1 or TRBD2, each matching 7 bases. From germline, CDR1 is SQVTM and CDR2 ANQGSEA. Trimming stripped 7 bases from V and 2 bases from J, with 24 bases between. The CDR3 sequence is 17 residues long. CDR3 bases: TGCAGCGGATACTCAGGGGGAGGCGGGGGAACCTACAATGAGCAGTTCTTC. Protein: CSGYSGGGGGTYNEQFF.

V usage is TRBV28 and J usage is TRBJ2-1, with 8 bases aligning to TRBD2. Germline V gene sequence: CDR1 MDHEN, CDR2 SYDVKM. Trimming cost V 2 bases and J 9 bases; bases outside gene matches: 0. The CDR3 totals 12 residues. The DNA of the CDR3 is TGTGCCAGCAGTTTAACTAGCGGTGAGCAGTTCTTC. Residues: CASSLTSGEQFF. Full variable domain (remainder filled in from reference TRBV28 and TRBJ2-1): DVKVTQSSRYLVKRTGEKVFLECVQDMDHENMFWYRQDPGLGLRLIYFSYDVKMKEKGDIPEGYSVSREKKERFSLILESASTNQTSMYLCASSLTSGEQFFGPGTRLTVL.

This clonotype was seen a few times. This chain connects TRBV6-5 to TRBJ1-6, with 8 bases fitting TRBD1. CDR3 length: 15 amino acids. V lost 0 bases and J lost 13; bases outside the gene matches: 8. Germline assignment: CDR1 MNHEY and CDR2 SVGAGI. This CDR3 reads CASSYSTGGPPPLHF. The CDR3 DNA is TGTGCCAGCAGTTACTCCACAGGGGGTCCTCCCCCCCTCCACTTT.

The rearrangement links TRBV4-1 to TRBJ2-7; D is possibly TRBD1 (6 bases). Germline V gene sequence: CDR1 MGHRA, CDR2 YSYEKL. This CDR3 has 14 residues. Trimming removed 0 bases from V and 7 bases from J, with 13 bases in between. CDR3 sequence reads: CASSQDFTGWEQYF. The CDR3 nucleotides read TGCGCCAGCAGCCAAGATTTCACAGGGTGGGAGCAGTACTTC.

Concerning this clonotype itself: The junction departs from germline at one end; a sequencing error may be responsible. This rearrangement joins TRBV7-9 to TRBJ2-4; possibly TRBD1 or TRBD2 for D (7 bases each). In germline, CDR1 is SEHNR, CDR2 FQNEAQ (reference sequence). The CDR3 length is 10 residues. CDR3 sequence: CASWQGGWHF. In nucleotides, the CDR3 is TGTGCCAGCTGGCAGGGGGGGTGGCACTTC.

The chain is built from TRBV7-9 and TRBJ2-5, with D hard to call. CDR1 is SEHNR, CDR2 FQNEAQ, per germline (reference sequence). The CDR3 sequence is 14 residues long. V lost 3 bases to trimming and J lost 7 bases, with 15 bases between them. CDR3 in amino acids: CASSFGQPKGTQYF. The DNA for the CDR3 is TGTGCCAGCAGCTTCGGTCAGCCTAAGGGGACCCAGTACTTC.

The chain combines TRBV5-4 with TRBJ2-6; the D gene is possibly TRBD2 (5 bases). The CDR3 spans 17 residues. V lost 0 bases and J 2 bases, leaving 12 bases between the germline ends. The germline V gene encodes CDR1 SGHNT and CDR2 YYREEE (reference sequence). The CDR3 bases are TGTGCCAGCAGCTTGGAGTTGAGGGTCGCTGGGGCCAACGTCCTGACTTTC. Residues: CASSLELRVAGANVLTF.

This clonotype was detected only a few times. The chain links TRBV7-2 to TRBJ1-5; 9 bases are shared with TRBD1. Germline values: CDR1 SGHTA, CDR2 FQGNSA. The junction had 8 bases not matched to a gene; V was cut back by 5 bases and J by 6 bases. CDR3 size: 15 residues. The CDR3 spells CASSPGTGYIQPQHF. CDR3 nucleotide sequence: TGTGCCAGCAGCCCAGGGACAGGGTATATTCAGCCCCAGCATTTT.

The CDR3, as DNA: TGCGCCAGCAGCTTCACTAGCGGACAAGGATACGAGCAGTACTTC. Protein: CASSFTSGQGYEQYF. The rearrangement links TRBV5-1 to TRBJ2-7; 8 bases are a match to TRBD2. Germline lookup yields CDR1 SGHRS and CDR2 YFSETQ. J was trimmed by 4 bases and V by 2 bases; bases with no gene match: 8. This CDR3 has 15 residues.

The chain carries TRBV24-1 and TRBJ2-7; D is unresolved. CDR1 KGHDR and CDR2 SFDVKD come from the germline V gene. This CDR3 contains 13 residues. V lost 1 base and J 6 bases, leaving 9 bases between the germline ends. The CDR3 DNA reads as TGTGCCACCAGTGATTTCCTACAGCTCGAGCAGTACTTC. Encoded protein: CATSDFLQLEQYF.

This clonotype was detected many times. The CDR3 region is CASSNEGADTGELFF. DNA for the CDR3: TGTGCCAGCAGCAACGAGGGGGCCGACACCGGGGAGCTGTTTTTT. This chain joins TRBV2 and TRBJ2-2; TRBD1 aligns across 7 bases. After removal of 6 bases from V and 3 bases from J, the junction contained 7 bases not matched to a gene. CDR3 length: 15 amino acids. CDR1 is SNHLY and CDR2 is FYNNEI in the germline V gene.

CDR3 in DNA: TGTGCCACCAGCTCTAGCGGGGTGGCCTACAATGAGCAGTTCTTC. Residues: CATSSSGVAYNEQFF. V usage is TRBV24-1 and J usage is TRBJ2-1, with 9 bases fitting TRBD2. The ends lost 7 bases at V and 2 bases at J; junction bases unmatched: 5. This CDR3 has 15 residues. Germline V CDR1 and CDR2: KGHDR, SFDVKD.

This clonotype was recorded at least ten times. The chain has TRBV5-1 and TRBJ2-5, with D perhaps TRBD1 (6 bases). This CDR3 spans 13 amino acids. V shed 2 bases and J shed 2 bases, with 7 bases lying between them. Germline CDR1 is SGHRS and CDR2 is YFSETQ. The CDR3 bases are TGCGCCAGCAGCTTACAGGGACAAGAGACCCAGTACTTC. Its protein is CASSLQGQETQYF. Filled out from reference TRBV5-1 and TRBJ2-5, the complete variable domain reads KAGVTQTPRYLIKTRGQQVTLSCSPISGHRSVSWYQQTPGQGLQFLFEYFSETQRNKGNFPGRFSGRQFSNSRSEMNVSTLELGDSALYLCASSLQGQETQYFGPGTRLLVL.

This clonotype came up a few times. The genes are TRBV20-1 and TRBJ2-3; D is unresolved. The germline V and J ends were trimmed by 3 bases and 0 bases, with 13 bases remaining between them. Germline loops: CDR1 DFQATT, CDR2 SNEGSKA (reference sequence). The CDR3 has 15 residues. The CDR3 region has the DNA TGCAGTGCTAGGCTGCCTTTGACTAGCACAGATACGCAGTATTTT. Translating it yields CSARLPLTSTDTQYF.

This clonotype was detected a few times. This CDR3 is CATSRESVSYEQYF. CDR3 nucleotides: TGTGCCACCAGCAGAGAGTCGGTCTCCTACGAGCAGTACTTC. The chain uses TRBV15 and TRBJ2-7; D gene uncertain. V was cut by 0 bases and J by 0 bases, with 6 bases left in between. CDR1 and CDR2 (germline): LNHNV, YYDKDF (reference sequence). The CDR3 is made up of 14 amino acids.

V gene TRBV28 combines with J gene TRBJ2-1; possible D gene TRBD1, 6 bases. The CDR3 is 15 amino acids. The germline V gene encodes CDR1 MDHEN and CDR2 SYDVKM. Trimming removed 7 bases at V and 10 bases at J, with 23 bases between. Written as DNA, the CDR3 is TGTGCCAGCACGAGGAAACAGGGAATAATGGGAGAGCAGTTCTTC. It codes for CASTRKQGIMGEQFF.